The rows below give T cell receptor beta chains drawn from one sample of a study of CD8+ T cells in alopecia areata. The protocol was immunoSEQ multiplex PCR, while the TCRdb copy is restricted to in-frame clones and leaves out a portion. The sample has 150,000 to 200,000 clones; around three fifths are singletons. The sample here was CD4+ T cells sorted from blood, taken at week 24, from a patient treated with tofacitinib. These receptors were obtained from a human donor with alopecia areata. Each CDR3 is given with its conserved first and last residue. A D gene is named only where the DNA matches it firmly. Clone sizes are given selectively: once, few, many, or a class where the clone is expanded.

TRBV10-3	few	NA	TRBJ1-3	CAISSGSSGNTIYF	TGTGCCATCAGTTCCGGCTCGTCTGGAAACACCATATATTTT
TRBV30	NA	NA	TRBJ1-2	CAWSVQQGGYTF	TGTGCCTGGAGTGTACAGCAGGGAGGCTACACCTTC
TRBV29-1	NA	NA	TRBJ2-5	CSASGVITSQETQYF	TGCAGCGCCTCTGGTGTTATTACTTCACAAGAGACCCAGTACTTC
TRBV9	NA	NA	TRBJ1-6	CASSEGEKSPLHF	TGTGCCAGCAGCGAGGGAGAGAAATCACCCCTCCACTTT
TRBV2	NA	NA	TRBJ1-5	CASRHRVPSQPQHF	TGTGCCAGCAGACACAGGGTACCCTCCCAGCCCCAGCATTTT
TRBV29-1	NA	NA	TRBJ2-3	CSVEVIPPTDTQYF	TGCAGCGTTGAGGTGATACCCCCCACAGATACGCAGTATTTT
TRBV6-5	NA	NA	TRBJ1-2	CASSYPGGYTF	TGTGCCAGCAGTTACCCCGGAGGCTACACCTTC
TRBV15	many	NA	TRBJ2-2	CATSGHTDTGELFF	TGTGCCACCAGCGGACACACGGACACCGGGGAGCTGTTTTTT
TRBV5-1	NA	NA	TRBJ1-1	CASSWGQGLNTEAFF	TGCGCCAGCAGCTGGGGACAAGGGTTGAACACTGAAGCTTTCTTT
TRBV2	NA	NA	TRBJ2-5	CASSPRRETQYF	TGTGCCAGCAGTCCTCGGAGGGAGACCCAGTACTTC
TRBV29-1	NA	NA	TRBJ1-3	CSVELLSGNTIYF	TGCAGCGTTGAACTTCTCTCTGGAAACACCATATATTTT
TRBV29-1	NA	NA	TRBJ2-2	CSVAPHDTGELFF	TGCAGCGTTGCACCCCACGATACCGGGGAGCTGTTTTTT
TRBV25-1	NA	NA	TRBJ1-1	CASSTRAGTEAFF	TGTGCCAGCAGTACGAGGGCGGGCACTGAAGCTTTCTTT
TRBV6-5	NA	TRBD1	TRBJ2-7	CASKDRESSYEQYF	TGTGCCAGCAAGGACAGGGAGAGCTCCTACGAGCAGTACTTC
TRBV29-1	NA	NA	TRBJ2-5	CSTTQVETQYF	TGCAGCACGACGCAAGTGGAGACCCAGTACTTC
TRBV29-1	NA	TRBD1	TRBJ2-1	CSVDRQGYEQFF	TGCAGCGTTGACCGACAGGGTTATGAGCAGTTCTTC
TRBV30	NA	NA	TRBJ1-2	CAWRPGLGQGYTF	TGTGCCTGGAGGCCAGGCCTAGGTCAGGGCTACACCTTC
TRBV30	NA	NA	TRBJ2-6	CAWSRVGTYGANVLTF	TGTGCCTGGAGTAGAGTTGGTACTTACGGGGCCAACGTCCTGACTTTC
TRBV2	NA	NA	TRBJ2-5	CASMGLAETQYF	TGTGCCAGCATGGGGTTGGCCGAGACCCAGTACTTC
TRBV6-1	NA	NA	TRBJ2-7	CASSENRMYEQYF	TGTGCCAGCAGTGAGAACAGGATGTACGAGCAGTACTTC
TRBV6-5	NA	NA	TRBJ2-1	CASSYSILRENEQFF	TGTGCCAGCAGTTACTCGATATTGCGGGAAAATGAGCAGTTCTTC
TRBV15	few	NA	TRBJ2-3	CATSSRWNTQYF	TGTGCCACCAGCAGTAGGTGGAATACGCAGTATTTT
TRBV5-1	once	TRBD1	TRBJ1-1	CASSSTGMGTEAFF	TGCGCCAGCAGCTCGACAGGGATGGGCACTGAAGCTTTCTTT
TRBV29-1	NA	NA	TRBJ2-7	CSARDAEQYF	TGCAGCGCCCGGGATGCCGAGCAGTACTTC
TRBV30	NA	NA	TRBJ1-5	CAWDRWDQPQHF	TGTGCCTGGGACAGGTGGGATCAGCCCCAGCATTTT
TRBV27	NA	TRBD2	TRBJ2-3	CASSLLAGADTQYF	TGTGCCAGCAGTTTACTAGCGGGGGCCGATACGCAGTATTTT
TRBV5-6	NA	NA	TRBJ1-1	CASSSTREAFF	TGTGCCAGCAGCTCTACGCGGGAAGCTTTCTTT
TRBV13	NA	NA	TRBJ1-1	CASSYPRDGKNTEAFF	TGTGCCAGCAGCTATCCCCGGGACGGGAAGAACACTGAAGCTTTCTTT
TRBV6-5	NA	NA	TRBJ1-2	CASRRGESGYGYTF	TGTGCCAGCAGAAGGGGGGAATCAGGGTATGGCTACACCTTC
TRBV13	NA	NA	TRBJ2-3	CASSLSDTQYF	TGTGCCAGCAGCTTATCAGATACGCAGTATTTT
TRBV19	once	NA	TRBJ1-6	CASSNRDLGSPLHF	TGTGCCAGTAGTAATCGGGACCTCGGGTCACCCCTCCACTTT
TRBV6-6	few	NA	TRBJ2-7	CASSRTSYEQYF	TGTGCCAGCAGCCGGACTTCCTACGAGCAGTACTTC
TRBV14	few	TRBD1	TRBJ2-6	CASSQRTGRPGANVLTF	TGTGCCAGCAGCCAACGGACAGGGCGCCCTGGGGCCAACGTCCTGACTTTC
TRBV2	NA	NA	TRBJ2-1	CASSRSGGGLYNEQFF	TGTGCCAGCAGTCGCTCAGGCGGGGGCCTCTACAATGAGCAGTTCTTC
TRBV20-1	once	NA	TRBJ2-1	CSVFLDSEQFF	TGCAGTGTCTTCCTGGACAGTGAGCAGTTCTTC
TRBV14	NA	TRBD2	TRBJ2-5	CASSPLAVGETQYF	TGTGCCAGCAGCCCCCTAGCGGTCGGGGAGACCCAGTACTTC
TRBV7-9	NA	NA	TRBJ1-1	CASSLGRANTEAFF	TGTGCCAGCAGCTTAGGCAGGGCCAACACTGAAGCTTTCTTT
TRBV5-1	NA	TRBD2	TRBJ2-1	CATRRGNGDEQFF	TGCGCCACGAGGCGGGGGAATGGGGATGAGCAGTTCTTC
TRBV5-1	NA	NA	TRBJ2-5	CASRLSTGPQETQYF	TGCGCCAGCAGACTCTCTACTGGGCCCCAAGAGACCCAGTACTTC
TRBV15	NA	NA	TRBJ2-5	CATSRDLGRETQYF	TGTGCCACCAGCAGAGATCTTGGTCGGGAGACCCAGTACTTC
TRBV27	NA	TRBD1	TRBJ1-2	CASSTKTGDYGYTF	TGTGCCAGCAGTACGAAGACAGGGGACTATGGCTACACCTTC
TRBV30	NA	NA	TRBJ2-5	CAWSGGLLTETQYF	TGTGCCTGGAGTGGCGGACTATTAACAGAGACCCAGTACTTC
TRBV30	NA	TRBD1	TRBJ2-5	CASDGQDQETQYF	TGTGCCTCGGATGGACAGGATCAAGAGACCCAGTACTTC
TRBV30	few	NA	TRBJ2-3	CAWTGGSDTQYF	TGTGCCTGGACAGGGGGGTCAGATACGCAGTATTTT
TRBV10-2	many	TRBD1	TRBJ2-5	CASSEFLLGRGQETQYF	TGCGCCAGCAGTGAGTTTTTGTTGGGCAGGGGGCAAGAGACCCAGTACTTC
TRBV5-1	NA	TRBD2	TRBJ2-7	CASSLAVYGEGFSYEQYF	TGCGCCAGCAGCTTGGCAGTATACGGGGAGGGGTTCTCCTACGAGCAGTACTTC
TRBV5-1	NA	NA	TRBJ2-1	CASSGSAQDGYNEQFF	TGCGCCAGCAGCGGCTCGGCCCAGGATGGGTACAATGAGCAGTTCTTC
TRBV5-6	NA	NA	TRBJ2-7	CASSWDFRSGEQYF	TGTGCCAGCAGCTGGGACTTCCGGAGCGGCGAGCAGTACTTC
TRBV29-1	NA	NA	TRBJ1-5	CSVVVGGSNQPQHF	TGCAGCGTTGTTGTGGGGGGGAGCAATCAGCCCCAGCATTTT
TRBV5-6	NA	TRBD1	TRBJ1-6	CASSERGLVSYNSPLHF	TGTGCCAGCAGCGAAAGGGGGCTGGTCTCCTATAATTCACCCCTCCACTTT
TRBV13	NA	NA	TRBJ1-1	CASSLRPEDEAFF	TGTGCCAGCAGCCTAAGACCGGAGGATGAAGCTTTCTTT
TRBV30	NA	TRBD1	TRBJ2-4	CAWSVQGVNIQYF	TGTGCCTGGAGTGTACAGGGGGTTAACATTCAGTACTTC
TRBV27	once	TRBD1	TRBJ2-1	CASSFRTGTNEQFF	TGTGCCAGCAGTTTTAGGACAGGGACCAATGAGCAGTTCTTC
TRBV7-9	NA	NA	TRBJ1-1	CASSSEGDGTEAFF	TGTGCCAGCAGCTCGGAGGGGGACGGCACTGAAGCTTTCTTT
TRBV23-1	NA	NA	TRBJ2-5	CASSQSGGALIETQYF	TGCGCCAGCAGTCAATCTGGGGGGGCTCTAATAGAGACCCAGTACTTC
TRBV30	once	NA	TRBJ1-5	CAWSRGLTTNQPQHF	TGTGCCTGGAGCCGCGGGCTGACTACCAATCAGCCCCAGCATTTT
TRBV29-1	NA	NA	TRBJ2-5	CSVGLGQETQYF	TGCAGCGTTGGGTTAGGACAAGAGACCCAGTACTTC
TRBV7-8	NA	NA	TRBJ2-7	CASSLVERRSYEQYF	TGTGCCAGCAGCTTAGTTGAGCGGAGATCCTACGAGCAGTACTTC